Detailed here is one TCR beta chain. Antigen unknown. This sample is drawn from a study of early T cells in non-severe SARS-CoV-2 infection. Looking at the study overall: The sequenced material was bulk RNA from unsorted whole blood, and its chains were unpaired. Study observations and caveats: Matching results from VDJdb favored anti-spike CD8 responses, leaving private and CD4 specificities undetected.

The ends lost 0 bases at V and 8 bases at J; junction bases unmatched: 3. CDR1 and CDR2 (germline): LNHDA, SQIVND (reference sequence). This CDR3 spans 14 amino acids. Researchers attached unique molecular identifiers to individual cDNA molecules. TCRdb passed the 5' RACE reads through MiXCR, listing each CDR3 protein once. This sample has approximately 42,000 distinct CDR3 sequences, with approximately 6.1% found just once. The sample was whole blood. The gene calls are TRBV19 and TRBJ1-2; 10 bases align to TRBD1. The receptor comes from an adult who was a healthcare worker with PCR-confirmed SARS-CoV-2 infection or an uninfected control (not recorded which). The CDR3 region is CASSIEGTGDGYTF. CDR3 in DNA: TGTGCCAGTAGTATAGAAGGGACAGGGGACGGCTACACCTTC. Together with reference TRBV19 and TRBJ1-2, the CDR3 gives the full variable domain: DGGITQSPKYLFRKEGQNVTLSCEQNLNHDAMYWYRQDPGQGLRLIYYSQIVNDFQKGDIAEGYSVSREKKESFPLTVTSAQKNPTAFYLCASSIEGTGDGYTFGSGTRLTVV.